The next 8 T cell receptor beta chains were all read from a single sample in a study of a mutant IDH1 vaccine in newly diagnosed glioma (dated by TCRdb to the early 2020s). The library was obtained by the immunoSEQ multiplex PCR assay. The source is immuneACCESS, and TCRdb retained only in-frame sequences with V and J called. Part of the clones is not carried over; for the studies checked, unresolved V genes explain less than half of this, and the remainder is unexplained. The sample table contains tens of thousands of clones; only one count was recorded for around 79% of them. The top ten clonotypes cover 6.3% of the sample. For these TCRs, the target antigens are not known. The sample's time point, from its label and the paper: week 23, last vaccination. Every vaccine dose consisted of 300 ug of a 20-mer mutant IDH1 peptide in Montanide, administered subcutaneously together with topical imiquimod.

The starting material was PBMCs, obtained from a glioma patient whose treatment included an IDH1 peptide vaccine. These receptors originate from a woman in her 40s with glioma. Some clones in this sample may be carry-over from other donors' samples.

The chain is built from TRBV2 and TRBJ1-1; 7 positions match TRBD1. Germline values: CDR1 SNHLY, CDR2 FYNNEI. There are 15 residues in the CDR3. The V and J ends lost 3 bases and 7 bases, in that order; junction bases with no gene match: 11. The CDR3 DNA reads TGTGCCAGCAGTGAGTGGGGTCAGGGGGAGGTTGAAGCTTTCTTT. Translation gives CASSEWGQGEVEAFF. Filled out from reference TRBV2 and TRBJ1-1, the complete variable domain reads EPEVTQTPSHQVTQMGQEVILRCVPISNHLYFYWYRQILGQKVEFLVSFYNNEISEKSEIFDDQFSVERPDGSNFTLKIRSTKLEDSAMYFCASSEWGQGEVEAFFGQGTRLTVV.

The J gene is TRBJ1-1, the V gene TRBV10-3, with 7 bases lining up with TRBD1. J gave up 3 bases and V 7 bases, and 8 bases lay outside the gene matches. Germline CDR1 reads ENHRY; CDR2 reads SYGVKD. The CDR3 length is 14 residues. The CDR3 nucleotides read TGTGCCATCAAGGGAGGGGACAGAGACACTGAAGCTTTCTTT. This codes for CAIKGGDRDTEAFF.

The chain employs TRBV4-3 and TRBJ1-4, with D possibly TRBD1 on 5 matching bases. Germline CDR1 and CDR2: LGHNA and YSLEER. The CDR3 contains 14 residues. Trimming removed 0 bases at V and 10 bases at J, with 12 bases between. This chain's CDR3 is CASSQDEGLGKLFF. CDR3 coding DNA: TGCGCCAGCAGCCAAGACGAGGGGCTCGGAAAACTGTTTTTT.

The chain carries TRBV4-2 and TRBJ1-3; D not resolved. Germline loops: CDR1 LGHNA, CDR2 YNFKEQ. V lost 0 bases, J lost 0 bases, and 9 bases lay in between. The CDR3 is made up of 16 amino acids. CDR3: CASSQDLAVSGNTIYF. As DNA, the CDR3 is TGTGCCAGCAGCCAAGATTTAGCAGTCTCTGGAAACACCATATATTTT.

This chain joins TRBV20-1 and TRBJ1-4; D is possibly TRBD1 (5 bases). Germline CDR1 DFQATT, CDR2 SNEGSKA (reference sequence). The CDR3 is made up of 11 amino acids. V shed 5 bases and J shed 4 bases, with 5 bases lying between them. In DNA, the CDR3 is TGCAGTGCTCAGGGTAATGAAAAACTGTTTTTT. This encodes CSAQGNEKLFF.

The CDR3, as DNA: TGTGCCAGTAGTATGGCTTCTACAGGGTTTAGCAATCAGCCCCAGCATTTT. Protein sequence: CASSMASTGFSNQPQHF. The chain employs TRBV19 and TRBJ1-5, with D maybe TRBD1 (6 bases). The CDR3 length is 17 residues. V lost 3 bases and J lost 0, with 15 bases in between. The germline V gene has CDR1 LNHDA and CDR2 SQIVND (reference sequence).

The chain employs TRBV5-4 and TRBJ2-6, with a possible D match to TRBD1 (6 bases). The CDR3 spans 17 residues. Germline V gene sequence: CDR1 SGHNT, CDR2 YYREEE (reference sequence). With 2 bases removed from V and 4 bases from J, the gap between germline ends came to 16 bases. The CDR3 nucleotides are TGTGCCAGCAGCTTAGGGGGTATGCTTGGAGGGGCCAACGTCCTGACTTTC. Amino acids: CASSLGGMLGGANVLTF.

Here the CDR3 reads CAISVDRANIQYF. CDR3 coding DNA: TGTGCCATCAGTGTTGACAGGGCGAACATTCAGTACTTC. The genes are TRBV10-3 and TRBJ2-4; TRBD1 aligns across 7 bases. The CDR3 is 13 residues long. Germline V lookup: CDR1 ENHRY, CDR2 SYGVKD. The junction had 4 bases not matched to a gene; V was cut back by 4 bases and J by 7 bases.